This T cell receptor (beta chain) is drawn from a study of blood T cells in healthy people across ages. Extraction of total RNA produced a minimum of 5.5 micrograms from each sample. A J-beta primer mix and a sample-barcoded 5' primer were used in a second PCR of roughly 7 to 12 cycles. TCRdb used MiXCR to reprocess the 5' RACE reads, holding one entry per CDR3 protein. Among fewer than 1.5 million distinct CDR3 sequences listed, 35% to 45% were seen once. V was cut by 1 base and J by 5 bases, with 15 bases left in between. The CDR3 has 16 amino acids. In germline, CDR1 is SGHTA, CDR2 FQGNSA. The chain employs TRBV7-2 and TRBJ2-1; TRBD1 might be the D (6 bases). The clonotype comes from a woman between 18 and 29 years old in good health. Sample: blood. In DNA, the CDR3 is TGTGCCAGCAGCTTAGTAGGGGGAGAGACCCACAATGAGCAGTTCTTC. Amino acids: CASSLVGGETHNEQFF.